This T cell receptor (beta chain) was identified during a study of low-dose radiotherapy and immunotherapy resistance in tumors (dated by TCRdb to the early 2020s). About the investigation overall: In Cohort 1, each fraction delivered 0.5 Gy every 2 weeks, and the prescribed total PTV dose was 6.5 Gy. Nivolumab and ipilimumab were both given intravenously, with nivolumab at a 240 mg flat dose every two weeks and ipilimumab at 1 mg/kg every six weeks. Every two weeks, patients got intravenous cyclophosphamide at 200 mg/m2, given one day ahead of each radiation and immunotherapy administration. Cohort 2 received 1 Gy per fraction every two weeks, with a total of 13 Gy over 26 weeks. Randomization of trial participants into treatment groups was not performed. Eight patients were included in the translational analysis, namely three from the first dose cohort plus the first five from the second dose cohort. Patients took aspirin 300 mg orally once daily for four cycles, starting on cycle 1 day 1.

The trim is 4 bases for V and 6 bases for J, with a gap of 10 bases between the germline ends. Per the germline V gene (reference sequence), MNHEY is the CDR1 and SMNVEV is the CDR2. The CDR3 starts with the cysteine, ends with the phenylalanine, and has 14 residues. The only DNA kept is the CDR3, 42 bases in frame from the first base. The time point label here, explained by the study, means: before trial treatment. The donors came from RACIN, which was a single-arm phase I dose-escalation trial that paired nivolumab and ipilimumab with aspirin, low-dose cyclophosphamide and low-dose radiotherapy. Patients were eligible if they had advanced solid tumors that were TIL-negative. About this clonotype itself: Its antigen specificity is not known. One base away there is no much larger clone; base qualities are not given.

Sequencing took place on an Illumina HiSeq 2500. First-strand cDNA was synthesized using Superscript III and a set of TRAV- and TRBV-specific primers, so that both TCRalpha and TCRbeta chains were covered. TCRs were amplified with Phusion for 15 to 25 PCR cycles using a constant-region primer together with the adapter attached to the V primers. Isolated mRNA was amplified with the MessageAmp II aRNA Amplification Kit, using a roughly 17-hour in vitro transcription at 37°C. mRNA for TCR sequencing was isolated with the Dynabeads mRNA DIRECT Purification Kit. Indexed Illumina adapters were added in a second Phusion PCR of 25 to 30 cycles, and the PCR products were purified with AMPure XP beads. Per the source publication's procedure: Using custom Perl scripts, TCR sequences that encoded the same protein were pooled, out-of-frame sequences were dropped, and the abundance of each clonotype was calculated. TCR sequences supported by only a single read were excluded from analysis. Among the metrics used to describe the repertoires were Shannon entropy, Gini index, clonality, richness, and the frequency of TCRs shared between repertoires. TCRdb reprocessed the public reads (quality trimming at Q25 with fastp, clone calling with MiXCR) and kept in-frame beta chains. Rows merge per CDR3 protein into single entries with the most common DNA and genes. None of the V and J calls come from the authors' own analysis; TCRdb made them. The sample profile shows around 76,000 distinct CDR3 sequences; around a third of them were found once. The top ten clonotypes cover roughly 11% of the sample.

The chain is assembled from TRBV27 and TRBJ1-6; no D gene can be assigned with confidence. This sequence was found in a female donor with ovarian cancer. Specimen: PBMCs, collected before treatment. This receptor has the CDR3 CASSSFRLNSPLHF. The DNA reads as follows: TGTGCCAGCAGTTCATTCCGTCTTAATTCACCCCTCCACTTT.